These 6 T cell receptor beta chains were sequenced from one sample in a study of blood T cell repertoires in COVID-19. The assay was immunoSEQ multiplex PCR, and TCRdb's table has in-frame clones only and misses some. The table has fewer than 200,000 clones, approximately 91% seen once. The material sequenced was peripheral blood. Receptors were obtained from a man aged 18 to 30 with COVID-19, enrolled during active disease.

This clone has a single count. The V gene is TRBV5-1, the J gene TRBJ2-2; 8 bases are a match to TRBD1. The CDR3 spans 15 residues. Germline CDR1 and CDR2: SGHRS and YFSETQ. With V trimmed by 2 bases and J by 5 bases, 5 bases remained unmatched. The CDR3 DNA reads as TGCGCCAGCAGCTTTAAGACAGGGGATACCGGGGAGCTGTTTTTT. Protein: CASSFKTGDTGELFF.

CDR3 residues: CASSLEAGGPDTDTQYF. CDR3 nucleotides: TGTGCCAGCAGCTTGGAGGCGGGAGGGCCTGACACAGATACGCAGTATTTT. The chain recombines TRBV5-4 with TRBJ2-3, with 9 bases identical to TRBD2. V trimming: 0 bases; J trimming: 2 bases; junction bases outside the gene matches: 7. Germline V gene data show CDR1 as SGHNT and CDR2 as YYREEE (reference sequence). This CDR3 spans 17 amino acids.

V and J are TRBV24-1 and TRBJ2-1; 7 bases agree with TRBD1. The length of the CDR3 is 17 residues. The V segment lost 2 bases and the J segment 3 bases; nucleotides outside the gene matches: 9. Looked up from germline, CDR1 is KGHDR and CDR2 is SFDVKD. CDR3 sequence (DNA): TGTGCCACCAGTGATTCCTCCTGGGGGACAGTCTACAATGAGCAGTTCTTC. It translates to CATSDSSWGTVYNEQFF.

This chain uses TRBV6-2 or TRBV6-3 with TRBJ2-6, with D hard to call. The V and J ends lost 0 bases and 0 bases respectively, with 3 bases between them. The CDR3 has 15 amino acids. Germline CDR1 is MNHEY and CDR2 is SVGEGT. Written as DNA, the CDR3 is TGTGCCAGCAGTTACTCTAGCTCTGGGGCCAACGTCCTGACTTTC. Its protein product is CASSYSSSGANVLTF.

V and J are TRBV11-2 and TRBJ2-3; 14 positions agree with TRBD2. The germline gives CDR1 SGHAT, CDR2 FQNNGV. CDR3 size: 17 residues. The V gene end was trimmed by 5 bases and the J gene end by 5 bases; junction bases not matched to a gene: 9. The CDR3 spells CASSRTSGRMAGDTQYF. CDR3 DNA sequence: TGTGCCAGCAGCCGGACTAGCGGGAGGATGGCCGGAGATACGCAGTATTTT.

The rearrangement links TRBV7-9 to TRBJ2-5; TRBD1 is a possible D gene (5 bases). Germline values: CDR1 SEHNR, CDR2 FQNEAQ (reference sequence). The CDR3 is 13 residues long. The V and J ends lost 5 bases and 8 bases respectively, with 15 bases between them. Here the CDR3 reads CASSQLPQGTQYF. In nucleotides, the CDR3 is TGTGCCAGCAGCCAACTTCCTCAGGGAACCCAGTACTTC.